The 5 T cell receptor beta chains presented below share a single source sample, sequenced in a study of T cell responses to AZD1222 COVID-19 vaccine. Clones were sequenced by immunoSEQ multiplex PCR, and TCRdb holds only the in-frame ones, with some missing. The data contain more than 110,000 clones, around 91% of them seen just once; the ten biggest clones take up about 4.4%. Material: peripheral blood, obtained on day 0 of AZD1222 vaccination. These receptors were taken from an adult in good health.

This sequence joins TRBV14 and TRBJ2-5; TRBD2 aligns across 7 bases. The V gene's germline CDR1 is SGHDN and CDR2 FVKESK. The CDR3 length is 14 residues. Losses at the gene ends were 4 bases for V and 3 bases for J; bases not matched to a gene: 5. For the CDR3, the DNA is TGTGCCAGCAGCCCAGGCGGGGGAGAAGAGACCCAGTACTTC. Residues: CASSPGGGEETQYF.

The chain uses TRBV7-9 and TRBJ2-7, with 9 bases aligning to TRBD1. Germline CDR1 and CDR2: SEHNR and FQNEAQ (reference sequence). The CDR3 loop spans 15 amino acids. After removal of 4 bases from V and 3 bases from J, the junction contained 7 bases not matched to a gene. CDR3 sequence reads: CASSSRDREGYEQYF. CDR3 nucleotides: TGTGCCAGCAGCTCCCGGGACAGGGAAGGCTACGAGCAGTACTTC.

The CDR3 sequence is CASSGGADTGELFF. CDR3 bases: TGTGCCAGTAGCGGGGGGGCGGACACCGGGGAGCTGTTTTTT. The gene calls are TRBV19 and TRBJ2-2, with 8 bases aligning to TRBD2. Unmatched junction bases numbered 3, after V lost 6 bases and J lost 3 bases. CDR3 length: 14 amino acids. From germline, CDR1 is LNHDA and CDR2 SQIVND (reference sequence).

The V and J genes are TRBV7-9 and TRBJ2-7; perhaps TRBD2 as D (8 bases). V was shortened by 8 bases and J by 0 bases, with 26 bases between the two germline ends. In germline, CDR1 is SEHNR, CDR2 FQNEAQ (reference sequence). This CDR3 comprises 18 residues. The DNA for the CDR3 is TGTGCCAGCGGAAGACAGGGAACGCTCGGGGGGGACTCCTACGAGCAGTACTTC. Protein product: CASGRQGTLGGDSYEQYF.

The rearrangement links TRBV6-5 to TRBJ1-1; D may be TRBD1 (6 bases). CDR1 is MNHEY and CDR2 is SVGAGI in the germline V gene. The CDR3 has 15 amino acids. With 6 bases removed from V and 5 bases from J, the gap between germline ends came to 19 bases. The CDR3 coding sequence is TGTGCCAGCAGATTAGAAGGACAGAGAACAACTGAAGCTTTCTTT. This codes for CASRLEGQRTTEAFF.